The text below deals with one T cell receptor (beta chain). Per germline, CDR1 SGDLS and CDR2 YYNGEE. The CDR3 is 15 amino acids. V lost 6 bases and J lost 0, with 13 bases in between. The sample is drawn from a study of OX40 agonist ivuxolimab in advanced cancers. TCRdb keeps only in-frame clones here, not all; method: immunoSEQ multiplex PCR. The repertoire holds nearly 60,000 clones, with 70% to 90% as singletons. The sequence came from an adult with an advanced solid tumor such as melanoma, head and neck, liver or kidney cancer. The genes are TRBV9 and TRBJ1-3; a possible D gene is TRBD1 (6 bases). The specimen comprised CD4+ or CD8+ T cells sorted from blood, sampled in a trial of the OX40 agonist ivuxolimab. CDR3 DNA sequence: TGTGCCAGCACCCCGGACAGCGTCTCTGGAAACACCATATATTTT. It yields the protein CASTPDSVSGNTIYF.